These 15 T cell receptor beta chains share one sample of origin, sequenced in a study of a mutant IDH1 vaccine in newly diagnosed glioma. Their specific antigens are unknown. Time point given: week 35, safety follow-up. Vaccinated patients received 300 ug of mutant IDH1 20-mer peptide per dose, with topical imiquimod. TCRdb keeps only in-frame clones here, not all; method: immunoSEQ multiplex PCR. The sample holds about 72,000 clones, approximately 81% seen once. Specimen: PBMCs, collected from a glioma patient whose treatment included an IDH1 peptide vaccine. The receptors originated from a man aged 18 to 30 with glioma.

This chain joins TRBV6-5 and TRBJ2-1, with 8 positions matching TRBD2. V trimming: 0 bases; J trimming: 6 bases; junction bases outside the gene matches: 4. This CDR3 spans 15 amino acids. Germline V CDR1 and CDR2: MNHEY, SVGAGI. The CDR3 loop is CASSYSLAEVNEQFF. The CDR3 DNA reads TGTGCCAGCAGTTACTCACTAGCGGAAGTCAATGAGCAGTTCTTC.

This rearrangement joins TRBV6-5 to TRBJ1-2; D perhaps matches TRBD1 (5 bases). Deletions cut 8 bases from V and 7 bases from J, with 14 bases between. The CDR3 runs 12 residues. Germline loops: CDR1 MNHEY, CDR2 SVGAGI. The CDR3 sequence is CASAGGIGGYTF. The CDR3 DNA sequence: TGTGCCAGCGCCGGGGGTATTGGTGGCTACACCTTC.

This sequence joins TRBV7-2 and TRBJ2-3, with 9 bases lining up with TRBD2. Per the germline V gene, CDR1 is SGHTA and CDR2 is FQGNSA. Trimming cost V 1 base and J 4 bases; bases outside gene matches: 3. The CDR3 totals 15 residues. Here the CDR3 DNA reads TGTGCCAGCAGCTTAGTAGCGGGAGTATCAGATACGCAGTATTTT. Protein: CASSLVAGVSDTQYF.

The gene calls are TRBV9 and TRBJ2-3, with 15 positions matching TRBD2. V shed 0 bases and J 2 bases; nucleotides not matched to a gene: 4. The CDR3 totals 18 residues. Germline values: CDR1 SGDLS, CDR2 YYNGEE. CDR3 amino acids: CASSVEGLAGGSTDTQYF. The CDR3 nucleotides read TGTGCCAGCAGCGTAGAGGGACTAGCGGGGGGATCCACAGATACGCAGTATTTT.

This rearrangement joins TRBV6-6 to TRBJ1-1, with D unresolved. Trimming took off 5 bases at V and 1 base at J, with 8 bases between the two ends. From germline, CDR1 is MNHNY and CDR2 SVGAGI (reference sequence). The CDR3 contains 13 residues. DNA of the CDR3: TGTGCCAGCAGTCTTAGCCAGAACACTGAAGCTTTCTTT. This sequence encodes CASSLSQNTEAFF.

The V and J genes are TRBV13 and TRBJ2-3; TRBD2 agrees at 9 bases. With 1 base clipped from V and 1 base from J, the junction kept 15 bases outside the gene matches. The CDR3 has 20 residues. From germline, CDR1 is PRHDT and CDR2 FYEKMQ (reference sequence). DNA of the CDR3: TGTGCCAGCAGCTTAGCGTACAGGCTAGCGGGGAGGACCCGCACAGATACGCAGTATTTT. The encoded protein is CASSLAYRLAGRTRTDTQYF.

The genes are TRBV15 and TRBJ1-4; 7 bases agree with TRBD1. Germline V gene data show CDR1 as LNHNV and CDR2 as YYDKDF (reference sequence). Trimming took 3 bases from V and 0 from J; bases not matched to a gene: 1. This CDR3 spans 15 amino acids. The CDR3 spells CATSRGTATNEKLFF. The DNA of the CDR3 is TGTGCCACCAGCAGGGGGACAGCAACTAATGAAAAACTGTTTTTT.

The gene calls are TRBV28 and TRBJ2-1; the D gene is possibly TRBD1 (7 bases). CDR1 and CDR2 from the germline V gene are MDHEN and SYDVKM. The CDR3 covers 15 residues. Deletions cut 5 bases from V and 4 bases from J, with 15 bases between. The CDR3, as DNA: TGTGCCAGCAGTCTCCAGGGGGGCCGTTACAATGAGCAGTTCTTC. It yields the protein CASSLQGGRYNEQFF.

This clone was found a few times. This sequence is one base from a far larger clone and is likely a read error. The chain carries TRBV4-2 and TRBJ2-5, with 7 bases aligning to TRBD2. The CDR3 has 15 amino acids. The J segment lost 2 bases and the V segment lost 0 bases, leaving 3 bases of the junction unmatched. Germline V lookup: CDR1 LGHNA, CDR2 YNFKEQ. CDR3 sequence: CASSQDPGGQETQYF. In nucleotides, the CDR3 is TGTGCCAGCAGCCAAGATCCGGGGGGACAAGAGACCCAGTACTTC.

This clone was seen just once. The rearrangement uses TRBV20-1 and TRBJ1-2; D gene unclear. With 6 bases removed from V and 6 bases from J, the gap between germline ends came to 11 bases. The CDR3 length is 11 residues. Germline CDR1 and CDR2: DFQATT and SNEGSKA (reference sequence). This CDR3 reads CSAFRWDGYTF. The CDR3 DNA reads as TGCAGTGCCTTCCGGTGGGATGGCTACACCTTC.

The chain couples TRBV4-3 to TRBJ2-7; 7 bases match TRBD1. Germline CDR1 LGHNA, CDR2 YSLEER. V dropped 4 bases and J dropped 3; count of bases not matched to a gene: 12. The CDR3 has 16 residues. This CDR3 reads CASSPTSDRTNYEQYF. The CDR3 region has the DNA TGCGCCAGCAGCCCCACCTCGGACAGGACGAACTACGAGCAGTACTTC.

The chain uses TRBV9 and TRBJ2-3; D call uncertain. Germline CDR1 reads SGDLS; CDR2 reads YYNGEE. This CDR3 comprises 15 residues. V shed 0 bases and J shed 0 bases, with 8 bases lying between them. DNA of the CDR3: TGTGCCAGCAGCGTAGACCTCCCTAGCACAGATACGCAGTATTTT. It translates to CASSVDLPSTDTQYF.

This chain joins TRBV19 and TRBJ2-1, with D possibly matching TRBD2 (5 bases). The CDR3 sequence is 13 residues long. CDR1 LNHDA and CDR2 SQIVND come from the germline V gene (reference sequence). Trimming removed 5 bases at V and 9 bases at J, with 14 bases between. CDR3 coding DNA: TGTGCCAGTAGTTCCACCAGACGGGGTGAGCAGTTCTTC. As protein: CASSSTRRGEQFF.

V is TRBV4-3 and J is TRBJ1-2; the D is unclear. Germline V gene lookup returns CDR1 LGHNA and CDR2 YSLEER. The CDR3 is made up of 18 amino acids. V was trimmed by 0 bases and J by 6 bases, leaving 23 bases between them. CDR3 in DNA: TGCGCCAGCAGCCAAGAGCTAGGGAACCCGGGGTTGCTGAATGGCTACACCTTC. It codes for CASSQELGNPGLLNGYTF.

The chain combines TRBV28 with TRBJ2-1, with TRBD1 matching over 7 bases. Trimming cost V 9 bases and J 5 bases; bases outside gene matches: 10. Germline CDR1 MDHEN, CDR2 SYDVKM. This CDR3 has 14 amino acids. The CDR3 nucleotides read TGTGCCAGTCTTGACAGGGCTAGCCACAATGAGCAGTTCTTC. Protein product: CASLDRASHNEQFF. Complete variable domain (other parts from reference TRBV28 and TRBJ2-1): DVKVTQSSRYLVKRTGEKVFLECVQDMDHENMFWYRQDPGLGLRLIYFSYDVKMKEKGDIPEGYSVSREKKERFSLILESASTNQTSMYLCASLDRASHNEQFFGPGTRLTVL.